This is a list of T cell receptor beta chains from one sample in a study of T cell changes during pregnancy in multiple sclerosis. Data came from immunoSEQ multiplex PCR; TCRdb stores just in-frame clones and leaves some out. Among around 36,000 clones listed, more than 80% were seen once. Material: CD4+ T cells from peripheral blood mononuclear cells, obtained in the third trimester of pregnancy. The receptors here all came from a female donor with multiple sclerosis, enrolled in a pregnancy study. Both conserved end residues are part of each CDR3. The D gene is left open where the match is weak. Not all rows give a size; the values are once, few, many and, for expanded clones, a class.

D: -
length: 17
V: TRBV4-2
size: -
J: TRBJ2-1
CDR3: CASSQVASRTILNEQFF
DNA: TGTGCCAGCAGCCAAGTGGCTAGCCGGACGATCCTCAATGAGCAGTTCTTC

D: -
length: 17
V: TRBV18
size: -
J: TRBJ2-1
CDR3: CASSLGPPGDSYNEQFF
DNA: TGTGCCAGCTCACTAGGACCCCCGGGGGACTCCTACAATGAGCAGTTCTTC

D: -
length: 15
V: TRBV19
size: -
J: TRBJ2-2
CDR3: CASSIVGADTGELFF
DNA: TGTGCCAGTAGTATAGTGGGGGCGGACACCGGGGAGCTGTTTTTT

D: -
length: 15
V: TRBV19
size: -
J: TRBJ1-1
CDR3: CASSSPSEVNTEAFF
DNA: TGTGCCAGTAGTTCCCCTTCTGAGGTGAACACTGAAGCTTTCTTT

D: TRBD2
length: 16
V: TRBV18
size: -
J: TRBJ2-5
CDR3: CASSPYAGGLQETQYF
DNA: TGTGCCAGCTCACCATACGCGGGAGGGCTCCAAGAGACCCAGTACTTC

D: TRBD1
length: 14
V: TRBV6-1
size: -
J: TRBJ1-2
CDR3: CASSLMTGPRGYTF
DNA: TGTGCCAGCAGTTTAATGACAGGGCCGCGCGGCTACACCTTC

D: -
length: 13
V: TRBV19
size: -
J: TRBJ1-2
CDR3: CASRARGMGGYTF
DNA: TGTGCCAGTAGGGCGAGAGGGATGGGTGGCTACACCTTC

D: -
length: 11
V: TRBV5-1
size: -
J: TRBJ2-1
CDR3: CASSLYNEQFF
DNA: TGCGCCAGCAGCCTCTACAATGAGCAGTTCTTC

D: TRBD2
length: 16
V: TRBV5-8
size: -
J: TRBJ2-1
CDR3: CASSPQPGLAGDKQFF
DNA: TGTGCCAGCAGCCCTCAACCGGGACTAGCGGGAGATAAGCAGTTCTTC

D: TRBD2
length: 16
V: TRBV19
size: once
J: TRBJ2-2
CDR3: CATTRLAGEYTGELFF
DNA: TGTGCCACCACCCGACTAGCGGGAGAGTACACCGGGGAGCTGTTTTTT